This entry features one T cell receptor (beta chain) sequence. This specimen comes from a study of blood T cell repertoires in COVID-19. Study details: The United States, Italy and Spain supplied acute and convalescent COVID-19 samples. The analysed material was cDNA or gDNA that came from T cells, B-cell-depleted T cells, or PBMCs.

The table came from immunoSEQ multiplex PCR; TCRdb's copy has only in-frame clones and leaves some out. The table shows over 250,000 clones, with 89% occurring only once. Germline CDR1 and CDR2: MNHEY and SMNVEV (reference sequence). The CDR3 extends over 14 amino acids. The ends were cut back, 3 bases at V and 5 bases at J, with 12 bases in the middle. This clonotype was sampled from a man aged 45-60 years with acute or convalescent COVID-19. The sequencing input was peripheral blood. The V and J genes are TRBV27 and TRBJ2-3; weak D call: TRBD1 (6 bases). The CDR3 region has the DNA TGTGCCAGCAGTTTGAGGGGGAACGTAGATACGCAGTATTTT. Translation: CASSLRGNVDTQYF.